These 21 T cell receptor beta chains came from one sample sequenced in a study of technical replicates of blood from four donors. The table came from immunoSEQ multiplex PCR; TCRdb's copy has only in-frame clones and leaves some out. The data hold about 85,000 clones, with approximately 94% observed a single time. The sample was T cells isolated from PBMCs. These receptors all stem from a human donor in good health.

V is TRBV2 and J is TRBJ2-7; D gene ambiguous. Germline values: CDR1 SNHLY, CDR2 FYNNEI. The CDR3 is 12 residues long. Trimming removed 7 bases at V and 7 bases at J, with 14 bases between. Here the CDR3 reads CASTRTVWEQYF. CDR3 sequence (DNA): TGTGCCAGCACAAGAACGGTATGGGAGCAGTACTTC.

The chain uses TRBV6-4 and TRBJ2-1, with a weak D call TRBD2 (5 bases). Germline CDR1 MRHNA, CDR2 SNTAGT. The CDR3 has 15 residues. The germline V and J ends were trimmed by 5 bases and 2 bases, with 13 bases remaining between them. For the CDR3, the DNA is TGTGCCAGCAGTCCATCGGGGTTTACCTACAATGAGCAGTTCTTC. Protein sequence: CASSPSGFTYNEQFF.

This chain connects TRBV9 to TRBJ1-2; no definite D call. The germline V and J ends were trimmed by 0 bases and 4 bases, with 22 bases remaining between them. Germline V gene data show CDR1 as SGDLS and CDR2 as YYNGEE. This CDR3 spans 18 amino acids. CDR3 region: CASSVDQEGREGPYGYTF. In DNA form, the CDR3 reads TGTGCCAGCAGCGTAGATCAAGAGGGAAGGGAGGGCCCCTATGGCTACACCTTC.

This clone has only one observation. This chain joins TRBV5-1 and TRBJ2-7; the D gene is possibly TRBD1 (6 bases). The CDR3 has 13 residues. The V and J ends lost 1 base and 3 bases respectively, with 8 bases between them. Germline V gene sequence: CDR1 SGHRS, CDR2 YFSETQ. The CDR3 sequence is CASSLQGIYEQYF. CDR3 nucleotides: TGCGCCAGCAGCTTGCAGGGGATCTACGAGCAGTACTTC. The full variable domain, completed using reference TRBV5-1 and TRBJ2-7, is KAGVTQTPRYLIKTRGQQVTLSCSPISGHRSVSWYQQTPGQGLQFLFEYFSETQRNKGNFPGRFSGRQFSNSRSEMNVSTLELGDSALYLCASSLQGIYEQYFGPGTRLTVT.

This chain connects TRBV7-8 to TRBJ1-5; the match to TRBD1 covers 12 bases. The CDR3 is 21 amino acids. After removal of 5 bases from V and 2 bases from J, the junction contained 19 bases not matched to a gene. Germline lookup yields CDR1 SGHVS and CDR2 FQNEAQ. CDR3 DNA: TGTGCCAGCAGCCTACCCGGGACAGGGGGCCATGGGGATGTACGCAATCAGCCCCAGCATTTT. Translation gives CASSLPGTGGHGDVRNQPQHF.

CDR3 protein: CASSPPIQGTEVAFF. The CDR3 region has the DNA TGTGCCAGCTCACCACCAATCCAGGGTACTGAGGTGGCTTTCTTT. The chain employs TRBV18 and TRBJ1-1; tentative D call: TRBD1 (5 bases). Germline V CDR1 and CDR2: KGHSH, LQKENI. CDR3 length: 15 amino acids. Trimming removed 0 bases at V and 11 bases at J, with 19 bases between.

The rearrangement uses TRBV27 and TRBJ1-2; D not resolved. Between the trimmed V and J ends, which lost 6 bases and 4 bases, there was a span of 9 bases. From germline, CDR1 is MNHEY and CDR2 SMNVEV (reference sequence). This CDR3 contains 12 residues. CDR3 amino acids: CASRRFGYGYTF. CDR3 in DNA: TGTGCCAGCAGGAGGTTTGGCTATGGCTACACCTTC.

This chain uses TRBV4-2 with TRBJ1-4, with 9 nucleotides matching TRBD1. V dropped 2 bases and J dropped 8; count of bases not matched to a gene: 6. The CDR3 is 15 amino acids. Germline CDR1 and CDR2: LGHNA and YNFKEQ. As DNA, the CDR3 is TGTGCCAGCAGCCAATCCGGGACAGGGAACGAAAAACTGTTTTTT. Protein product: CASSQSGTGNEKLFF.

This sequence joins TRBV5-1 and TRBJ2-7; D gene uncertain. Trimming shortened V by 0 bases and J by 3 bases, and 7 bases separated the two germline ends. Germline V CDR1 and CDR2: SGHRS, YFSETQ. This CDR3 contains 13 residues. This chain's CDR3 is CASSLDPGYEQYF. CDR3 nucleotide sequence: TGCGCCAGCAGCTTGGACCCAGGCTACGAGCAGTACTTC.

In its sample, this clone was seen once. The chain employs TRBV6-5 and TRBJ2-7; TRBD2 aligns across 7 bases. V trimming: 11 bases; J trimming: 3 bases; junction bases outside the gene matches: 7. Per germline, CDR1 MNHEY and CDR2 SVGAGI. The CDR3 sequence is 12 residues long. CDR3 DNA: TGTGCCGTGGGGGGGGGATACTACGAGCAGTACTTC. It encodes CAVGGGYYEQYF.

V is TRBV5-6 and J is TRBJ2-6, with D perhaps matching TRBD2 (5 bases). CDR1 and CDR2 from the germline V gene are SGHDT and YYEEEE. Between the trimmed V and J ends, which lost 1 base and 0 bases, there was a span of 17 bases. The CDR3 has 19 residues. The CDR3 bases are TGTGCCAGCAGCTTGACGAGCGGACTGGGCTTCTCTGGGGCCAACGTCCTGACTTTC. This gives the protein CASSLTSGLGFSGANVLTF.

J is TRBJ1-2 and V is TRBV2; TRBD1 aligns across 7 bases. From germline, CDR1 is SNHLY and CDR2 FYNNEI. This CDR3 spans 15 amino acids. The J segment lost 4 bases and the V segment lost 4 bases, leaving 9 bases of the junction unmatched. This CDR3 is CASSGKGQPFYGYTF. CDR3 sequence (DNA): TGTGCCAGCAGTGGTAAGGGACAGCCCTTCTATGGCTACACCTTC. The full variable domain, its missing parts supplied by reference TRBV2 and TRBJ1-2, is EPEVTQTPSHQVTQMGQEVILRCVPISNHLYFYWYRQILGQKVEFLVSFYNNEISEKSEIFDDQFSVERPDGSNFTLKIRSTKLEDSAMYFCASSGKGQPFYGYTFGSGTRLTVV.

This clone has a handful of counts. The gene calls are TRBV10-3 and TRBJ1-1; D is perhaps TRBD1 (5 bases). Looked up from germline, CDR1 is ENHRY and CDR2 is SYGVKD. Trimming shortened V by 7 bases and J by 0 bases, and 12 bases separated the two germline ends. The CDR3 covers 14 residues. The CDR3 reads CAIKRGIMNTEAFF. The CDR3 DNA reads TGTGCCATCAAAAGGGGTATTATGAACACTGAAGCTTTCTTT.

The chain carries TRBV29-1 and TRBJ2-3; D call uncertain. The CDR3 contains 16 residues. Per the germline V gene, CDR1 is SQVTM and CDR2 is ANQGSEA. V was clipped by 5 bases and J by 4 bases, with 22 bases between them. The CDR3 DNA is TGCAGCGTTCGGTTTTCCTCCTCTCGTGTATCAGATACGCAGTATTTT. This encodes CSVRFSSSRVSDTQYF.

The V and J genes are TRBV4-1 and TRBJ2-1; TRBD1 might be the D (6 bases). Trimming cost V 2 bases and J 10 bases, with 33 bases left between them. This CDR3 has 20 residues. CDR1 MGHRA and CDR2 YSYEKL come from the germline V gene. The CDR3 loop reads CASSQSLLRGVLSYRHEQFF. The CDR3 nucleotides read TGCGCCAGCAGCCAATCCCTCCTCAGGGGTGTATTAAGTTATCGGCACGAGCAGTTCTTC.

The rearrangement links TRBV27 to TRBJ2-7, with a weak D call TRBD1 (6 bases). The CDR3 is 14 residues long. The ends were cut back, 0 bases at V and 4 bases at J, with 10 bases in the middle. Germline lookup yields CDR1 MNHEY and CDR2 SMNVEV (reference sequence). DNA of the CDR3: TGTGCCAGCAGTTTATCGGGCAGGGGATACGAGCAGTACTTC. As protein: CASSLSGRGYEQYF.

V usage is TRBV11-3 and J usage is TRBJ2-5; 11 bases are a match to TRBD2. V lost 5 bases to trimming and J lost 3 bases; unmatched junction nucleotides: 2. The germline CDR1 and CDR2 sequences are SGHNT and YENEEA. The CDR3 consists of 14 residues. As DNA, the CDR3 is TGTGCCAGCAGCCCGGGACTAGCGGAAGAGACCCAGTACTTC. This translates into CASSPGLAEETQYF.

The chain is built from TRBV7-3 and TRBJ2-1; 12 positions match TRBD2. The ends lost 2 bases at V and 8 bases at J; junction bases unmatched: 7. CDR1 and CDR2 from the germline V gene are SGHTA and FQGTGA. This CDR3 is 16 amino acids long. Written as DNA, the CDR3 is TGTGCCAGCAGCTTAGCACTAGCGGGAGGATTAGATGAGCAGTTCTTC. Translated: CASSLALAGGLDEQFF.

The CDR3 nucleotides read TGTGCCAGCAGCTTAAGCGGGGCTCATGAGCAGTTCTTC. It translates to CASSLSGAHEQFF. J is TRBJ2-1 and V is TRBV7-3, with a weak D call TRBD2 (6 bases). CDR3 size: 13 residues. Germline loops: CDR1 SGHTA, CDR2 FQGTGA. V was clipped by 1 base and J by 8 bases, with 9 bases between them.

The chain carries TRBV19 and TRBJ2-5; D perhaps matches TRBD1 (6 bases). Germline V gene data show CDR1 as LNHDA and CDR2 as SQIVND (reference sequence). The CDR3 is 18 amino acids. Trimming removed 6 bases at V and 4 bases at J, with 27 bases between. The CDR3 DNA reads TGTGCCAGTAGCATCCACACCAGGGGACGGTGGGTGGGAGAGACCCAGTACTTC. This translates into CASSIHTRGRWVGETQYF.

V is TRBV7-8 and J is TRBJ1-1; D not certain. There are 14 residues in the CDR3. CDR1 and CDR2 (germline): SGHVS, FQNEAQ. V was shortened by 3 bases and J by 3 bases, with 11 bases between the two germline ends. In DNA, the CDR3 is TGTGCCAGCAGCTTCAAGTTTCTAGACACTGAAGCTTTCTTT. Residues: CASSFKFLDTEAFF.